This T cell receptor (beta chain) was sequenced in a study of identifying expanded T cells in peripheral blood. Collection occurred without any documented infections or immune events in donors. Trimming removed 1 base from V and 6 bases from J; junction bases left unmatched: 9. The CDR3 is 15 amino acids. Per germline, CDR1 MGHRA and CDR2 YSYEKL. Profiled with immunoSEQ multiplex PCR; TCRdb holds only in-frame clones, not every one. Among about 86,000 clones listed, nearly 90% were seen once. The study, taken as a whole, reports: Differentially abundant clones: 0.95 to 1.5 between replicates, 15 to 17 at roughly 2 weeks, 19 to 20 at four.

A single count supports this clone. Its matching antigen is unknown. What was sequenced was blood. The chain combines TRBV4-1 with TRBJ2-7; TRBD1 matches 7 bases. This sequence originates from a person between 18 and 75 years old in good health. The CDR3 loop is CASSQGFYGTAEQYF. CDR3 sequence (DNA): TGCGCCAGCAGCCAAGGTTTTTATGGGACAGCCGAGCAGTACTTC.